This note documents a single T cell receptor beta chain sequence. The sample originates from a study of glioma-infiltrating T cells. Germline loops: CDR1 SGHRS, CDR2 YFSETQ. The CDR3 runs to 15 residues. Trimming removed 3 bases at V and 3 bases at J, with 16 bases between. Amplification of TCR alpha and beta CDR3 regions from RNA used iRepertoire nested multiplex PCR. From the multiplex PCR reads, TCRdb called clonotypes with MiXCR, one entry per CDR3 protein. Of about 140,000 distinct CDR3 sequences in the sample, 30% to 40% were seen once. The chain links TRBV5-1 to TRBJ2-7; D is perhaps TRBD1 or TRBD2 (7 bases each). The source material was glioma tissue, nonneoplastic brain tissue, or PBMCs (not recorded which). The TCR comes from a human donor with low-grade glioma or glioblastoma, undergoing nonglioma brain surgery, or in good health (not recorded which). The CDR3 loop is CASSSSGGGVYEQYF. The CDR3 DNA reads as TGCGCCAGCAGCTCATCAGGGGGGGGGGTCTACGAGCAGTACTTC.